This TCR beta chain stems from a study of cytomegalovirus exposure and HLA in healthy donors. Study results and caveats: Altogether, 160 or so TCR beta chains were recorded as cytomegalovirus-associated. Available immune exposure information covered CMV serostatus only.

Germline values: CDR1 SGHRS, CDR2 YFSETQ. V gave up 3 bases and J gave up 2 bases; unmatched junction bases: 6. This CDR3 has 15 amino acids. PCR primers comprised 60 Vbeta and 13 Jbeta primers. Assay used: immunoSEQ multiplex PCR; TCRdb lists only in-frame clones, some missing. Of 200,000 or so clones listed, roughly 87% are singletons. A note on this clone: The antigen is not known.

The rearrangement uses TRBV5-1 and TRBJ2-7; 9 bases map to TRBD2. The sample was PBMCs. This sequence originates from a girl in the first two years of life in good health and CMV-seronegative. CDR3 sequence (DNA): TGCGCCAGCAGCTCGCGGGGGGGCGAGACCTACGAGCAGTACTTC. This sequence encodes CASSSRGGETYEQYF.